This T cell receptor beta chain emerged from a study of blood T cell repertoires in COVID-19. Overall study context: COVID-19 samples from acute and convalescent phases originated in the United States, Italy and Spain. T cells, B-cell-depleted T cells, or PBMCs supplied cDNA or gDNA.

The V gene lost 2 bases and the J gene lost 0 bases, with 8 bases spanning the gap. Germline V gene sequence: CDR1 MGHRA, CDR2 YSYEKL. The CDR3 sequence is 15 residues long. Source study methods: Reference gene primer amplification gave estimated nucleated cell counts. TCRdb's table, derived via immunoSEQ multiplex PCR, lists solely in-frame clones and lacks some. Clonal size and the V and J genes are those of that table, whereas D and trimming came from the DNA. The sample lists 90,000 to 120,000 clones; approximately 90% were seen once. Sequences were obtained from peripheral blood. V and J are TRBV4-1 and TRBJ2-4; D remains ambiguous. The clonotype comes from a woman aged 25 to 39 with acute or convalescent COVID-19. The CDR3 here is CASSQLPIAKNIQYF. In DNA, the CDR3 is TGCGCCAGCAGCCAACTACCAATAGCCAAAAACATTCAGTACTTC.